This TCR beta chain was recorded in a study of vaccination effects on CD4 cells after COVID-19 (dated by TCRdb to about 2022). Regarding the research as a whole: Across the study, the median time from the second dose to post-vaccine sampling was 72 days (range 14 to 241). The study compared SARS-CoV-2 spike-specific CD4+ TCR repertoires before and after mRNA vaccination in COVID-19 convalescent patients and infection-naive vaccine recipients. In the study, cultures from other donors were sequenced using the Oncomine TCR Beta short-read assay on an Illumina iSeq 100. A total of 9 to 11 COVID-19 convalescent patients and a few SARS-CoV-2-naive healthy vaccine recipients were included in the full study.

The germline V gene specifies SGHTA as CDR1 and FQGTGA as CDR2. Trimming removed 5 bases from V and 4 bases from J, leaving 9 bases between the germline ends. CDR3 length: 13 amino acids, cysteine to phenylalanine. Kept here is only the CDR3 DNA, which spans 39 bases and is read in frame from base 1. Library preparation used the immunoSEQ multiplex PCR assay. DNA from the cultured, isolated CD4+ T cells was subjected to TCR beta CDR3 sequencing. The paper's data handling went like this. Non-productive TCR sequences were removed and reads were trimmed to the CDR3 region, keeping CDR3s of at least 7 amino acids. The MANAFEST web app was used to pick out antigen-specific clonotypes by comparing their expansion in peptide wells with that in reference cultures. For clones to be considered positive, expansion at FDR<0.05 versus reference and all other wells, an odds ratio above 5, and a frequency above 0.1% in two replicate wells were required. A clonotype was defined as cross-reactive if the clonotype was significantly expanded both in SARS-CoV-2 spike wells and in at least one common cold coronavirus spike condition. Levenshtein distance calculated with the stringdist R package was used to assess CDR3 similarity, and unrooted trees were constructed with ape in R 3.6.1. The immuneACCESS repertoire file appears here via TCRdb, limited to in-frame rearrangements. These files lack a portion of the clones; in checked studies, under half of the deficit traces to unresolved V genes, and the cause of the others is not known. V and J calls and clone size follow that table, whereas D and trimming were derived from the DNA. Counted in this sample were more than 35,000 clones; roughly four fifths of them appeared once. The ten largest account for roughly 2.1% of the sample.

This clone has more than one count but fewer than ten. No cognate antigen has been identified for it. Base qualities were left out, and no much larger clone turns up one base away. What the study reported, not specific to this receptor: The study was limited by a small number of convalescent patients, and early post-infection timepoints were lacking. Among healthy vaccine recipients, nearly all vaccine-induced clones were SARS-CoV-2 mono-reactive, and only 1 of 255 was cross-reactive with common cold coronaviruses. Clones induced by infection and clones induced by vaccination both contracted markedly at late timepoints after vaccination, which fits with T cell responses waning over time.

In the ViraFEST assay, PBMC were stimulated with viral peptide pools, and antigen-specific CD4+ T cell clonotypes were then identified by expansion using TCR sequencing. After about 10 days of culture, CD4+ T cells were isolated with the EasySep CD4+ T cell isolation kit. Each participant got two doses of an mRNA SARS-CoV-2 vaccine, either BNT162b2 or mRNA-1273. None of the healthy vaccine recipients had a prior SARS-CoV-2 infection, which was confirmed by nucleocapsid antibody tests that came back negative both before and after vaccination. Each well held two million PBMC cultured in IMDM containing approximately 5% human AB serum, around 10 IU/ml IL-2 and gentamicin, along with approximately 10 ug/ml peptides. On days 3 and 7, half of the culture medium was replaced with fresh IL-2-containing medium. Each peptide stimulation condition was cultured in triplicate wells unless otherwise noted. Using Ficoll-Paque Plus gradient centrifugation, PBMC were separated from whole blood and then either used fresh or cryopreserved at -140C. The spike proteins of SARS-CoV-2 and of the common cold coronaviruses HCoV-NL63, HCoV-OC43 and HCoV-229E were spanned by overlapping peptide pools. The QIAamp micro DNA kit was used to extract genomic DNA from the cultured CD4+ T cells.

The sequence is built from TRBV7-3 and TRBJ1-5, with the D gene call left open. This clonotype was obtained from a human donor who received a COVID-19 vaccine. Some clones in this sample may be carry-over from other donors' samples. The starting material was CD4+ T cells from PBMCs cultured with HCoV-NL63 spike peptides, obtained after COVID-19 vaccination. The cell subset or site tag for this specimen amounts to: HCoV-NL63 spike overlapping peptide pool stimulation. Here the CDR3 is given as CASSPSPNQPQHF. In nucleotides, the sequence is TGTGCCAGCAGCCCCAGCCCGAATCAGCCCCAGCATTTT.